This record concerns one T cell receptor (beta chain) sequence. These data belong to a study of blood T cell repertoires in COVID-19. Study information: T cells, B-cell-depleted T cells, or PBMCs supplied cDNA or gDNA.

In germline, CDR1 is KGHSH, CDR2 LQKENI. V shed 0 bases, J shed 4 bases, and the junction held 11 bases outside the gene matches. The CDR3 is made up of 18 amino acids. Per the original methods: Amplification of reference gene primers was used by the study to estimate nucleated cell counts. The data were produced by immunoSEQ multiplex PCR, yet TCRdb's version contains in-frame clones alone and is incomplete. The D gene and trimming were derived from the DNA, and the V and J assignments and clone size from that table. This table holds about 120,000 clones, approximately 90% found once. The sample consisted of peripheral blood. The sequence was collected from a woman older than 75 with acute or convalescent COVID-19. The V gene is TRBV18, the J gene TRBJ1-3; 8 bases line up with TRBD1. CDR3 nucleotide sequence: TGTGCCAGCTCACCACCATCGACAGGGGAAGTGTTAGGAAACACCATATATTTT. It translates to CASSPPSTGEVLGNTIYF. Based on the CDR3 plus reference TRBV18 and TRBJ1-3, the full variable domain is NAGVMQNPRHLVRRRGQEARLRCSPMKGHSHVYWYRQLPEEGLKFMVYLQKENIIDESGMPKERFSAEFPKEGPSILRIQQVVRGDSAAYFCASSPPSTGEVLGNTIYFGEGSWLTVV.